This T cell receptor (beta chain) was sequenced in a study of CD8 T cells in ankylosing spondylitis. Study-wide points: Past research had described some motif variants in reactive arthritis synovial fluid and blood. Within ankylosing spondylitis blood, a TCR beta motif made up of seven to nine highly homologous variants appeared to be characteristic.

Making the TCR beta libraries involved quantitative 5'-RACE with molecular barcodes. TCRdb fed the 5' RACE reads into MiXCR, producing one record per CDR3 protein. The table shows 17,000 or so distinct CDR3 sequences, with roughly 8.2% occurring only once. The sample holds many counts of this clonotype. Its antigen is still unknown. This CDR3 has 19 amino acids. V lost 0 bases, J lost 3 bases, and 14 bases stayed unmatched. CDR1 DFQATT and CDR2 SNEGSKA come from the germline V gene (reference sequence). The V and J genes are TRBV20-1 and TRBJ2-1; 10 nucleotides agree with TRBD1. The sequencing sample was made of blood. The sequence derives from a male donor with ankylosing spondylitis or in good health (not recorded which). Written as DNA, the CDR3 is TGCAGTGCTAGAGAAAGCCGTGGTTCCAGGACAGGGGGCTACAATGAGCAGTTCTTC. It encodes CSARESRGSRTGGYNEQFF.